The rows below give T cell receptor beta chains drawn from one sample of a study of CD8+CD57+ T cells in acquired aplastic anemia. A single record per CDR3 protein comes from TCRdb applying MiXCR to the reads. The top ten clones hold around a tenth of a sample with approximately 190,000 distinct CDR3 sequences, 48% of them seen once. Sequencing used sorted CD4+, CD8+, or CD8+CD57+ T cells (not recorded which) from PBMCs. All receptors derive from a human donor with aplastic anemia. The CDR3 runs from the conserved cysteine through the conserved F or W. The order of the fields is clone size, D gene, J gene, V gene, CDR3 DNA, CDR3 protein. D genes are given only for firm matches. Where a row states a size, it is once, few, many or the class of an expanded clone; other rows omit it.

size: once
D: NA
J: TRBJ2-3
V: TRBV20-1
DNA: TGCAGTGCTCAAGTAGATACGCAGTATTTT
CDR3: CSAQVDTQYF

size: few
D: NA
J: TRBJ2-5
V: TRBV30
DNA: TGTGCCTGGAGCTTTACAAAGGTGGCAGGGGAAGAGACCCAGTACTTC
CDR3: CAWSFTKVAGEETQYF

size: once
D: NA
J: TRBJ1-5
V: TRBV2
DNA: TGTGCCAGCAGTGGAGTAGGGGGGAGAAATCAGCCCCAGCATTTT
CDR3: CASSGVGGRNQPQHF

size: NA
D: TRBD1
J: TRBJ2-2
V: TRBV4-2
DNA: TGTGCCAGCAGCCAAGCGGGACAGGGAAACGGGGAGCTGTTTTTT
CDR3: CASSQAGQGNGELFF

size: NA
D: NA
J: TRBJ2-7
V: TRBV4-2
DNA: TGTGCCAGCAGCCAAGATACAGGGTTC
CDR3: CASSQDTGF

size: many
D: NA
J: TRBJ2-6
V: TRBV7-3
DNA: TGTGCCAGCAGCTCGAGACGGAGTTCTGGGGCCAACGTCCTGACTTTC
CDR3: CASSSRRSSGANVLTF

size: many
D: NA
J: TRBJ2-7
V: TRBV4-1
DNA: TGCGCCAGCAGCCAAGGGGTAGGGGTCCCGGGACCGAGGGACGAGCAGTACTTC
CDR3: CASSQGVGVPGPRDEQYF

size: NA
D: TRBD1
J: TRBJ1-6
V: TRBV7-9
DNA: TGTGCCAGCAGCCAATTGACAGGGGGGAATTCACCCCTCCACTTT
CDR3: CASSQLTGGNSPLHF

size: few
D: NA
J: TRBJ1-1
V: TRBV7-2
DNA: TGTGCCAGCAGCTTGGGGGGGATTACTGAAGCTTTCTTT
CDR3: CASSLGGITEAFF

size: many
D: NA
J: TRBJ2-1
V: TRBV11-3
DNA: TGTGCCAGCAGCTCCGTCGTCGGCAGGGCGAATGAGCAGTTCTTC
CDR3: CASSSVVGRANEQFF

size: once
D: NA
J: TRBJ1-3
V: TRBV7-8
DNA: TGTGCCAGCAGCTTAACCCCAGGCAACACCATATATTTT
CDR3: CASSLTPGNTIYF

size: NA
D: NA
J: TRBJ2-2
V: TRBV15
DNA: TGTGCCACTTGGGGACGGGGGAACACCGGGGAGCTGTTTTTT
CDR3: CATWGRGNTGELFF

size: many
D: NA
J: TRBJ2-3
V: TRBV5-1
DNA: TGCGCCAGCAGACAAGACAGGCTCCCAGATACGCAGTATTTT
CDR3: CASRQDRLPDTQYF

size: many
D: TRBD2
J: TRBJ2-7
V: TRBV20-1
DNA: TGCAGTGCTTTCATGACTAGCGGCCTCTACGAGCAGTACTTC
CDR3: CSAFMTSGLYEQYF

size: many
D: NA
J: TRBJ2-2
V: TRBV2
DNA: TGTGCCAGTGGCTGGACCGGGGAGCTGTTTTTT
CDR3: CASGWTGELFF

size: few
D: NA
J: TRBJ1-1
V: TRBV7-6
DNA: TGTGCCAGCAGCTCTATCCCCGGACAGTCTGAAGCTTTCTTT
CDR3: CASSSIPGQSEAFF

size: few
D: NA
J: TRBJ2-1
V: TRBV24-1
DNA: TGTGCTAGACCCGTTCTGGATGAGCAGTTCTTC
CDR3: CARPVLDEQFF

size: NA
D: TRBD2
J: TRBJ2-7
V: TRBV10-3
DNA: TGTGCCATCTCGGCGGGAGGGCTACCCTACGAGCAGTACTTC
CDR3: CAISAGGLPYEQYF

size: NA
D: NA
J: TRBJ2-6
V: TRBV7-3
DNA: TGTGCCAGCAGCTCCGCTACGACAGTCTTTGGGGCCAACGTCCTGACTTTC
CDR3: CASSSATTVFGANVLTF

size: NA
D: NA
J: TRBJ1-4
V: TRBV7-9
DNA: TGTGCCAGCAGCGCCGACCTGGAAAAACTGTTTTTT
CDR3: CASSADLEKLFF

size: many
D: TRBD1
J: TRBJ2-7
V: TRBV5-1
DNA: TGCGCCAGCAGAGGCGGACAGGGGGCAAGAGAGCAGTACTTC
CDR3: CASRGGQGAREQYF

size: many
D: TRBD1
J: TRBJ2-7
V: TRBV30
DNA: TGTGCCTGGAGGAGGGGGCTAGCCTCCTACGAGCAGTACTTC
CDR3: CAWRRGLASYEQYF

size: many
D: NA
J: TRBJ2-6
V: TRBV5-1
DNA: TGCGCCAGCAGCCTTGCGAGCTCTGGGGCCAACGTCCTGACTTTC
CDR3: CASSLASSGANVLTF

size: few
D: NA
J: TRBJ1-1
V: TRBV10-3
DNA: TGTGCCATCAGTGAGCGACAAGGAGGGAACACTGAAGCTTTCTTT
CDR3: CAISERQGGNTEAFF

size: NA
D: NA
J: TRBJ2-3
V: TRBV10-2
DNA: TGCGCCAGCAGTGAGAACACCCGTGGGGCAGATACGCAGTATTTT
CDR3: CASSENTRGADTQYF

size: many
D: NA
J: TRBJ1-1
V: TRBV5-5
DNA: TGTGCCAGCAGCCCTCATACAGGGATATTGAACACTGAAGCTTTCTTT
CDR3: CASSPHTGILNTEAFF

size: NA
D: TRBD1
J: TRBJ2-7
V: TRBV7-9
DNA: TGTGCCAGCAGCGTTGGTAGGGGGCGTAACGAGCAGTACTTC
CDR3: CASSVGRGRNEQYF

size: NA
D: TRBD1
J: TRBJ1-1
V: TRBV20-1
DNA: TGCAGTGCTAGAGGAACAGGGGGCCTTCCCATGAACACTGAAGCTTTCTTT
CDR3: CSARGTGGLPMNTEAFF